Below are 13 T cell receptor beta chains sequenced from a single sample in a study of cytomegalovirus exposure and HLA in healthy donors. 60 Vbeta and 13 Jbeta primers were used in PCR. Profiled with immunoSEQ multiplex PCR; TCRdb holds only in-frame clones, not every one. The sample yields about 130,000 clones, around 72% seen once. The sample comprised PBMCs. The receptors here all came from a man aged 50-59 years in good health and CMV-seropositive.

This chain uses TRBV19 with TRBJ1-5; tentatively, D is TRBD1 (6 bases). V lost 5 bases to trimming and J lost 7 bases, with 15 bases between them. The germline V gene has CDR1 LNHDA and CDR2 SQIVND (reference sequence). This CDR3 contains 14 residues. CDR3 loop: CASSGARGLQPQHF. The CDR3 nucleotides are TGTGCCAGTAGTGGTGCCAGGGGCCTACAGCCCCAGCATTTT.

This clone was observed a handful of times. The chain has TRBV28 and TRBJ1-2; possibly TRBD1 for D (5 bases). The CDR3 has 11 amino acids. Deletions cut 4 bases from V and 10 bases from J, with 10 bases between. Germline V gives CDR1 MDHEN, CDR2 SYDVKM. The CDR3 region has the DNA TGTGCCAGCAGTTCGAGACAGACCTACACCTTC. Amino acid sequence: CASSSRQTYTF.

The chain couples TRBV11-2 to TRBJ1-1; 12 bases are a match to TRBD1. The trim removed 1 base at V and 10 bases at J, leaving 4 bases unmatched. The CDR3 totals 14 residues. Germline values: CDR1 SGHAT, CDR2 FQNNGV. The CDR3 loop is CASSLVGTGGVAFF. The DNA of the CDR3 is TGTGCCAGCAGCTTAGTGGGGACAGGGGGCGTAGCTTTCTTT.

This clone has only a few counts. J is TRBJ1-1 and V is TRBV29-1; D call uncertain. V lost 4 bases to trimming and J lost 11 bases, with 17 bases between them. The CDR3 extends over 12 amino acids. Per germline, CDR1 SQVTM and CDR2 ANQGSEA. CDR3: CSVGTQTGGAFF. The CDR3 DNA follows: TGCAGCGTTGGGACTCAGACCGGTGGGGCTTTCTTT.

The chain couples TRBV7-2 to TRBJ2-6; possibly TRBD1 for D (6 bases). V was cut by 1 base and J by 0 bases, with 16 bases left in between. Germline values: CDR1 SGHTA, CDR2 FQGNSA. This CDR3 contains 19 residues. The CDR3 loop is CASSLVGPTGSSGANVLTF. The DNA of the CDR3 is TGTGCCAGCAGCTTAGTTGGGCCCACAGGGTCCTCTGGGGCCAACGTCCTGACTTTC.

V gene TRBV6-5 combines with J gene TRBJ2-7; 7 bases line up with TRBD1. V shed 4 bases and J 2 bases; nucleotides not matched to a gene: 2. The germline gives CDR1 MNHEY, CDR2 SVGAGI. The CDR3 consists of 13 residues. The DNA for the CDR3 is TGTGCCAGCAGTTTGGGACAGACCTACGAGCAGTACTTC. Protein sequence: CASSLGQTYEQYF.

The table lists this clone with a few counts. This sequence joins TRBV6-4 and TRBJ2-1, with TRBD2 matching 9 bases. CDR1 MRHNA and CDR2 SNTAGT come from the germline V gene. CDR3 length: 15 amino acids. Trimming took 3 bases from V and 6 from J; bases not matched to a gene: 6. The CDR3 here is CASSEVAGEANEQFF. DNA for the CDR3: TGTGCCAGCAGTGAGGTAGCGGGGGAGGCCAATGAGCAGTTCTTC.

The V and J genes are TRBV19 and TRBJ1-5; the D gene is possibly TRBD1 (5 bases). The CDR3 length is 16 residues. V was cut by 6 bases and J by 2 bases, with 17 bases left in between. Germline V gene sequence: CDR1 LNHDA, CDR2 SQIVND (reference sequence). The CDR3 here is CASRADPGRGNQPQHF. The CDR3 nucleotides are TGTGCCAGTAGAGCGGATCCAGGGAGGGGCAATCAGCCCCAGCATTTT.

The chain joins TRBV28 to TRBJ2-5; 12 nucleotides match TRBD2. CDR3 length: 16 amino acids. V gave up 3 bases and J gave up 1 base; unmatched junction bases: 3. Germline assignment: CDR1 MDHEN and CDR2 SYDVKM. CDR3 residues: CASSFPSGGAQETQYF. For the CDR3, the DNA is TGTGCCAGCAGTTTCCCTAGCGGGGGGGCCCAAGAGACCCAGTACTTC. Combining the CDR3 with reference TRBV28 and TRBJ2-5 gives the whole variable domain DVKVTQSSRYLVKRTGEKVFLECVQDMDHENMFWYRQDPGLGLRLIYFSYDVKMKEKGDIPEGYSVSREKKERFSLILESASTNQTSMYLCASSFPSGGAQETQYFGPGTRLLVL.

This CDR3 reads CASSWAPMNTEAFF. The CDR3 nucleotides read TGCGCCAGCAGTTGGGCGCCTATGAACACTGAAGCTTTCTTT. The chain combines TRBV5-1 with TRBJ1-1; D call uncertain. The CDR3 loop spans 14 amino acids. V shed 5 bases and J shed 0 bases, with 11 bases lying between them. In germline, CDR1 is SGHRS, CDR2 YFSETQ.

This clone has only a few counts. The chain links TRBV6-1 to TRBJ1-5, with 9 bases fitting TRBD1. This CDR3 spans 13 amino acids. The junction had 5 bases not matched to a gene; V was cut back by 8 bases and J by 6 bases. Germline loops: CDR1 MNHNS, CDR2 SASEGT. CDR3 nucleotides: TGTGCCAGCCGGACAGGGGAGGTTCAGCCCCAGCATTTT. Residues: CASRTGEVQPQHF.

The gene calls are TRBV7-2 and TRBJ1-4; TRBD1 might be the D (5 bases). This CDR3 is built from 15 residues. Germline V gene lookup returns CDR1 SGHTA and CDR2 FQGNSA. V lost 0 bases, J lost 4 bases, and 9 bases lay in between. In DNA form, the CDR3 reads TGTGCCAGCAGCTTAGCGGACATGCTTAATGAAAAACTGTTTTTT. Translated, it gives CASSLADMLNEKLFF.

The chain combines TRBV4-2 with TRBJ2-1; 15 nucleotides agree with TRBD2. The V and J ends lost 5 bases and 0 bases, in that order; junction bases with no gene match: 5. This CDR3 spans 18 amino acids. Germline V gene lookup returns CDR1 LGHNA and CDR2 YNFKEQ. CDR3 sequence (DNA): TGTGCCAGCAGCTTGGGACTAGCGGGGGGCTACTCCTACAATGAGCAGTTCTTC. Translating gives CASSLGLAGGYSYNEQFF.